This entry lists 22 T cell receptor beta chains sequenced from one sample in a study of long-term antiretroviral therapy in people with HIV. Researchers report immunoSEQ v3.0 was run at survey level. TCRdb keeps only in-frame clones here, not all; method: immunoSEQ multiplex PCR. The table includes tens of thousands of clones, approximately 77% detected once. The sample here was unsorted PBMCs, taken 2.4 to 2.5 years after starting antiretroviral therapy. The origin of the receptors is a man in his forties or fifties with HIV.

V and J are TRBV30 and TRBJ2-7; no reliable D call. V was trimmed by 2 bases and J by 2 bases, leaving 13 bases between them. The CDR3 extends over 14 amino acids. The germline gives CDR1 GTSNPN, CDR2 SVGIG (reference sequence). The DNA for the CDR3 is TGTGCCTGGAGTTCACCGGGCCTAACCTACGAGCAGTACTTC. Translated, it gives CAWSSPGLTYEQYF.

This chain links TRBV28 with TRBJ1-2; 8 bases are shared with TRBD1. Germline V gene data show CDR1 as MDHEN and CDR2 as SYDVKM. J was trimmed by 7 bases and V by 3 bases; bases with no gene match: 7. The CDR3 totals 14 residues. The CDR3 here is CASSFAGRGLGYTF. Written as DNA, the CDR3 is TGTGCCAGCAGTTTCGCCGGCAGGGGGCTTGGCTACACCTTC.

This clone was observed a single time. The chain joins TRBV30 to TRBJ1-4; the match to TRBD1 covers 7 bases. The CDR3 runs 14 residues. The germline V gene has CDR1 GTSNPN and CDR2 SVGIG (reference sequence). Trimming cost V 3 bases and J 5 bases; bases outside gene matches: 6. This chain's CDR3 is CAWSLGQRNEKLFF. Here the CDR3 DNA reads TGTGCCTGGAGCTTGGGACAGCGGAATGAAAAACTGTTTTTT.

The J gene is TRBJ1-3, the V gene TRBV28; D is possibly TRBD1 (5 bases). The V and J ends lost 4 bases and 0 bases respectively, with 10 bases between them. The CDR3 is 15 residues long. Germline V gene sequence: CDR1 MDHEN, CDR2 SYDVKM. CDR3 DNA: TGTGCCAGCAGTTCACAGGACCTCTCTGGAAACACCATATATTTT. It encodes CASSSQDLSGNTIYF.

Here the CDR3 reads CASSMSGTGIYEQYF. CDR3 nucleotides: TGTGCCAGTAGTATGTCCGGGACAGGGATATACGAGCAGTACTTC. This chain joins TRBV19 and TRBJ2-7, with 9 bases that match TRBD1. The trim removed 3 bases at V and 4 bases at J, leaving 7 bases unmatched. Germline V gives CDR1 LNHDA, CDR2 SQIVND (reference sequence). The CDR3 contains 15 residues.

The chain has TRBV7-2 and TRBJ2-7, with 8 bases that match TRBD1. The CDR3 consists of 18 residues. In germline, CDR1 is SGHTA, CDR2 FQGNSA. V was pared by 5 bases and J by 2 bases, with 17 bases of the junction left unmatched. The CDR3 DNA reads TGTGCCAGCAGCGCCGGGACAGGTGGGGGCGGGAAGGCCTACGAGCAGTACTTC. Protein product: CASSAGTGGGGKAYEQYF. Combining the CDR3 with reference TRBV7-2 and TRBJ2-7 gives the whole variable domain GAGVSQSPSNKVTEKGKDVELRCDPISGHTALYWYRQSLGQGLEFLIYFQGNSAPDKSGLPSDRFSAERTGGSVSTLTIQRTQQEDSAVYLCASSAGTGGGGKAYEQYFGPGTRLTVT.

The rearrangement uses TRBV5-1 and TRBJ2-1; 8 bases map to TRBD2. The CDR3 totals 17 residues. The germline CDR1 and CDR2 sequences are SGHRS and YFSETQ. Unmatched junction bases numbered 13, after V lost 3 bases and J lost 5 bases. Written as DNA, the CDR3 is TGCGCCAGCAGCTGGACCCCTACTAGCGGCTTCGACAATGAGCAGTTCTTC. It codes for CASSWTPTSGFDNEQFF. The full variable domain, its missing parts supplied by reference TRBV5-1 and TRBJ2-1, is KAGVTQTPRYLIKTRGQQVTLSCSPISGHRSVSWYQQTPGQGLQFLFEYFSETQRNKGNFPGRFSGRQFSNSRSEMNVSTLELGDSALYLCASSWTPTSGFDNEQFFGPGTRLTVL.

The count of this clone is one. This sequence joins TRBV4-3 and TRBJ1-1; D gene uncertain. The CDR3 extends over 17 amino acids. V dropped 0 bases and J dropped 4 bases, with 18 bases sitting between them. CDR1 and CDR2 (germline): LGHNA, YSLEER. The CDR3 region is CASSQDHEMGWVTEAFF. The CDR3, as DNA: TGCGCCAGCAGCCAAGATCATGAGATGGGCTGGGTCACTGAAGCTTTCTTT.

The chain uses TRBV5-1 and TRBJ1-2; 7 nucleotides align to TRBD1. The CDR3 consists of 15 residues. V was pared by 0 bases and J by 2 bases, with 4 bases of the junction left unmatched. Germline-derived CDR1 and CDR2 are SGHRS and YFSETQ. This chain's CDR3 is CASSLAGTANYGYTF. The CDR3 region has the DNA TGCGCCAGCAGCTTGGCCGGGACAGCGAACTATGGCTACACCTTC.

The sample holds a few counts of this clone. The V gene is TRBV19, the J gene TRBJ1-5; 7 bases are shared with TRBD1. The germline V gene encodes CDR1 LNHDA and CDR2 SQIVND (reference sequence). V lost 6 bases to trimming and J lost 4 bases; unmatched junction nucleotides: 6. The CDR3 sequence is 14 residues long. Written as DNA, the CDR3 is TGTGCCAGTAGCTCGACAGGGACAAATCAGCCCCAGCATTTT. Its protein is CASSSTGTNQPQHF. The full variable domain, with the rest looked up from reference TRBV19 and TRBJ1-5, is DGGITQSPKYLFRKEGQNVTLSCEQNLNHDAMYWYRQDPGQGLRLIYYSQIVNDFQKGDIAEGYSVSREKKESFPLTVTSAQKNPTAFYLCASSSTGTNQPQHFGDGTRLSIL.

This clone showed up just once. The V gene is TRBV12-5, the J gene TRBJ2-7; D is unresolved. There are 15 residues in the CDR3. Germline V CDR1 and CDR2: LGHNT, FRNRAP. Between the trimmed V and J ends, which lost 6 bases and 3 bases, there was a span of 18 bases. In nucleotides, the CDR3 is TGTGCTAGTGGCCCCGCACTCCGAGCCAGCTACGAGCAGTACTTC. Its protein product is CASGPALRASYEQYF.

This chain uses TRBV6-6 with TRBJ1-1, with 7 bases identical to TRBD1. The CDR3 is 15 amino acids. From germline, CDR1 is MNHNY and CDR2 SVGAGI (reference sequence). V trimming: 7 bases; J trimming: 4 bases; junction bases outside the gene matches: 12. The CDR3 nucleotides are TGTGCCAGCAAGTCCCAGCAGGGGGGAGCCACTGAAGCTTTCTTT. Amino acids: CASKSQQGGATEAFF.

The CDR3 sequence is CASSSPSPTGGNGTEAFF. CDR3 bases: TGTGCCAGCAGTTCCCCATCGCCAACAGGGGGGAACGGCACTGAAGCTTTCTTT. The V gene is TRBV5-4, the J gene TRBJ1-1; 8 bases match TRBD1. The V gene's germline CDR1 is SGHNT and CDR2 YYREEE (reference sequence). The length of the CDR3 is 18 residues. V shed 5 bases, J shed 4 bases, and the junction held 19 bases outside the gene matches.

The chain links TRBV27 to TRBJ2-3; tentative D call: TRBD1 (6 bases). Trimming took 5 bases from V and 4 from J, leaving 13 bases between them. This CDR3 has 14 residues. Germline CDR1 MNHEY, CDR2 SMNVEV (reference sequence). The CDR3 sequence is CASSPRRQADTQYF. The CDR3 DNA follows: TGTGCCAGCAGTCCTCGTAGACAGGCAGATACGCAGTATTTT.

The V gene is TRBV7-9, the J gene TRBJ2-7; 8 bases agree with TRBD1. Per the germline V gene, CDR1 is SEHNR and CDR2 is FQNEAQ (reference sequence). V dropped 3 bases and J dropped 5; count of bases not matched to a gene: 9. The length of the CDR3 is 15 residues. The DNA of the CDR3 is TGTGCCAGCAGCTTGGTGCAGGGGGCGCTGAACGAGCAGTACTTC. It is translated as CASSLVQGALNEQYF.

Judged by abundance, this clone is large. The rearrangement joins TRBV19 to TRBJ2-7; D remains unclear. Trimming cost V 3 bases and J 0 bases, with 9 bases left between them. The CDR3 runs to 14 residues. The germline CDR1 and CDR2 sequences are LNHDA and SQIVND (reference sequence). In nucleotides, the CDR3 is TGTGCCAGTAGTATTGCTCCCTACTCCTACGAGCAGTACTTC. It is translated as CASSIAPYSYEQYF.

This sequence joins TRBV27 and TRBJ2-1; TRBD1 or TRBD2 may be the D gene (5 bases each). Germline-derived CDR1 and CDR2 are MNHEY and SMNVEV (reference sequence). The CDR3 has 15 residues. V dropped 6 bases and J dropped 5 bases, with 17 bases sitting between them. The CDR3 region has the DNA TGTGCCAGCAGGCCCTTGGGTGGGGGAAACAATGAGCAGTTCTTC. Its translation is CASRPLGGGNNEQFF.

The V gene is TRBV5-5, the J gene TRBJ1-1; no firm D call. V was cut by 1 base and J by 1 base, with 11 bases left in between. The CDR3 contains 15 residues. Germline V lookup: CDR1 SGHKS, CDR2 YYEKEE (reference sequence). The CDR3 spells CASSLLPQANTEAFF. DNA of the CDR3: TGTGCCAGCAGCTTGTTGCCGCAGGCGAACACTGAAGCTTTCTTT.

J is TRBJ2-1 and V is TRBV4-3, with 10 nucleotides matching TRBD2. Germline values: CDR1 LGHNA, CDR2 YSLEER. Trimming took 3 bases from V and 4 from J; bases not matched to a gene: 3. This CDR3 region has 15 residues. CDR3 loop: CASSHGLAAYNEQFF. The CDR3 region has the DNA TGCGCCAGCAGCCACGGACTAGCGGCTTACAATGAGCAGTTCTTC.

The chain recombines TRBV25-1 with TRBJ1-2; D perhaps matches TRBD1 (5 bases). The ends were cut back, 5 bases at V and 8 bases at J, with 15 bases in the middle. The length of the CDR3 is 13 residues. The germline V gene has CDR1 MGHDK and CDR2 SYGVNS. CDR3 region: CASSSTWGWGYTF. CDR3 DNA sequence: TGTGCCAGCAGTTCGACGTGGGGCTGGGGCTACACCTTC.

The chain employs TRBV11-3 and TRBJ2-7, with TRBD1 matching over 12 bases. CDR1 is SGHNT, CDR2 YENEEA, per germline. Trimming cost V 3 bases and J 2 bases; bases outside gene matches: 2. The CDR3 has 15 residues. The CDR3 coding sequence is TGTGCCAGCAGCTTCGGGACAGGGGGCACCTACGAGCAGTACTTC. Residues: CASSFGTGGTYEQYF. Full variable domain (rest looked up from reference TRBV11-3 and TRBJ2-7): EAGVVQSPRYKIIEKKQPVAFWCNPISGHNTLYWYLQNLGQGPELLIRYENEEAVDDSQLPKDRFSAERLKGVDSTLKIQPAELGDSAVYLCASSFGTGGTYEQYFGPGTRLTVT.

The chain links TRBV19 to TRBJ1-5, with TRBD1 as a possible D gene (5 bases). The V end lost 5 bases, the J end lost 1 base, and 9 bases lay between the germline ends. In germline, CDR1 is LNHDA, CDR2 SQIVND (reference sequence). The CDR3 runs to 14 residues. CDR3 in DNA: TGTGCCAGTAGTCCGGGGGGAAGCAATCAGCCCCAGCATTTT. It yields the protein CASSPGGSNQPQHF.